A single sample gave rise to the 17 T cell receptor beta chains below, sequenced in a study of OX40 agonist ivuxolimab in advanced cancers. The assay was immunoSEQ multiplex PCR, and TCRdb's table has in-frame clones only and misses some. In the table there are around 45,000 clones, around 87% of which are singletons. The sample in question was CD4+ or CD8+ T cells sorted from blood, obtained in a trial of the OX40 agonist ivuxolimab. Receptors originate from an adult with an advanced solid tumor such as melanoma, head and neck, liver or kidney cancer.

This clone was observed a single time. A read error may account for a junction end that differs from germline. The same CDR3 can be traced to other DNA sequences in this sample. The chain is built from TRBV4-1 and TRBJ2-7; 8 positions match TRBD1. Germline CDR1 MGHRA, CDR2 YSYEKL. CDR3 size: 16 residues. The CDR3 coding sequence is TGCGCCAGCAGCCAAGTCCCGGGACAGGAAACCTATGAGCAGTACTTC. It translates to CASSQVPGQETYEQYF.

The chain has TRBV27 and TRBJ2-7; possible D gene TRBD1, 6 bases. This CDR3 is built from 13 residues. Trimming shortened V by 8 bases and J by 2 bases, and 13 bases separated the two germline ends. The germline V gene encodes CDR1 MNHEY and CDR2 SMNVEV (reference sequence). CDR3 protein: CASRLGGTYEQYF. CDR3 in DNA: TGTGCCAGCCGTCTTGGGGGCACCTACGAGCAGTACTTC.

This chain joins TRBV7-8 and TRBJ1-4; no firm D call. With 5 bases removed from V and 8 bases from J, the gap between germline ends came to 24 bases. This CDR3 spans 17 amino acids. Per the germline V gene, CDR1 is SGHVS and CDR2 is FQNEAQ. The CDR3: CASSRRREGSIGEKLFF. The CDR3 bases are TGTGCCAGCAGCCGAAGAAGGGAGGGCTCGATCGGCGAAAAACTGTTTTTT.

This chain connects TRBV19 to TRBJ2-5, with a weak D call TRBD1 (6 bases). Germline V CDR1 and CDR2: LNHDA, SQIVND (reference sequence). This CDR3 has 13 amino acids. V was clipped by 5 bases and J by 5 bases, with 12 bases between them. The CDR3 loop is CASSGTGLETQYF. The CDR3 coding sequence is TGTGCCAGTAGTGGAACAGGGCTGGAGACCCAGTACTTC.

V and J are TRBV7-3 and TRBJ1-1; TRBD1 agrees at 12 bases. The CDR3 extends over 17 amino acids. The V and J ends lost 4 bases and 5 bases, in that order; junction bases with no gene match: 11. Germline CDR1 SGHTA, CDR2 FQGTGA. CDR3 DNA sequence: TGTGCCAGCAGCTCACCCGGGACAGGGGGCGCGGGGACTGAAGCTTTCTTT. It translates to CASSSPGTGGAGTEAFF.

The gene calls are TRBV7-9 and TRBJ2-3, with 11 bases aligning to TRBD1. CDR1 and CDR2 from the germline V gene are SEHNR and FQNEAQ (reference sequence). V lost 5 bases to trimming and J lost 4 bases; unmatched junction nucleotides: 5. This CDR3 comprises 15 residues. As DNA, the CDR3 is TGTGCCAGCAGCCCTCGGGACAGGGGGTCAGATACGCAGTATTTT. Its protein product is CASSPRDRGSDTQYF.

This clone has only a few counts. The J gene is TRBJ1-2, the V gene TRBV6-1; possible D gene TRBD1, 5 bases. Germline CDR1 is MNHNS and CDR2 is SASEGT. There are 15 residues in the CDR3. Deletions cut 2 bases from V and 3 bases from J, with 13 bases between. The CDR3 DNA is TGTGCCAGCAGTGAAATCCGGGGCTGGGACTATGGCTACACCTTC. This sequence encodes CASSEIRGWDYGYTF.

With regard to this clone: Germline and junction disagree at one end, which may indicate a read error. CDR3 in amino acids: CASSEVGGGDTIYF. The CDR3, as DNA: TGTGCCAGCAGTGAAGTGGGAGGTGGAGACACCATATATTTT. J is TRBJ1-3 and V is TRBV6-4; no clear D gene. CDR3 length: 14 amino acids. Germline loops: CDR1 MRHNA, CDR2 SNTAGT.

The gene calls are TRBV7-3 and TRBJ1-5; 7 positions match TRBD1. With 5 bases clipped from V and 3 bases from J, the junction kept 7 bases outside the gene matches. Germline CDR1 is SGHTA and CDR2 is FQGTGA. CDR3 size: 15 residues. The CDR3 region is CASSTAGTDNQPQHF. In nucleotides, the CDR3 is TGTGCCAGCAGCACCGCCGGGACAGACAATCAGCCCCAGCATTTT.

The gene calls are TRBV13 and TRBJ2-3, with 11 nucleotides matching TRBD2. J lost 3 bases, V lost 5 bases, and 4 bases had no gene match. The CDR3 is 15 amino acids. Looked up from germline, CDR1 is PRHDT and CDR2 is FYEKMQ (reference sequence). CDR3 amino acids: CASSPIAGGTDTQYF. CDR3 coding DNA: TGTGCCAGCAGCCCTATAGCGGGAGGGACAGATACGCAGTATTTT.

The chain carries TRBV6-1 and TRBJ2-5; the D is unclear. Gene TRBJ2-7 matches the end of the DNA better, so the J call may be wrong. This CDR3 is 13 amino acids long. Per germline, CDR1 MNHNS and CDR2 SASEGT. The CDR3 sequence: CASSESLHYEQYF. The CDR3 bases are TGTGCCAGCAGTGAATCACTCCACTACGAGCAGTACTTC.

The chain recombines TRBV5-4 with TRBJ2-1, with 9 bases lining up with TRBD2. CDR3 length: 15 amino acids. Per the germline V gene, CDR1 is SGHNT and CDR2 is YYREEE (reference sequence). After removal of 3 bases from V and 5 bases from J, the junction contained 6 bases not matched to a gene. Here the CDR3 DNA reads TGTGCCAGCAGCTCAGGACTAGCGAGCCACAATGAGCAGTTCTTC. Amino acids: CASSSGLASHNEQFF.

The DNA of the CDR3 is TGTGCCAGCGGACAGACAGGGATCAATCAGCCCCAGCATTTT. This encodes CASGQTGINQPQHF. This chain connects TRBV6-1 to TRBJ1-5, with TRBD1 matching 7 bases. The CDR3 spans 14 residues. V shed 8 bases, J shed 3 bases, and the junction held 7 bases outside the gene matches. From germline, CDR1 is MNHNS and CDR2 SASEGT.

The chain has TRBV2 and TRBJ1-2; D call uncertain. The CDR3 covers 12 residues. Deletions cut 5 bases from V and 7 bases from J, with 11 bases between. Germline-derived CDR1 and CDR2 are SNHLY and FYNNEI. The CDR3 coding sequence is TGTGCCAGCAGTTTCTCGGGGTCTGGCTACACCTTC. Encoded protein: CASSFSGSGYTF.

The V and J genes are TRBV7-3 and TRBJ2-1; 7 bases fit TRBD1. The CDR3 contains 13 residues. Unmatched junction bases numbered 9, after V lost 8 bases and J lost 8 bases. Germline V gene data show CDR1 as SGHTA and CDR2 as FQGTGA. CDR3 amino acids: CASGEGGFYEQFF. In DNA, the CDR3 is TGTGCCAGCGGGGAAGGGGGCTTCTATGAGCAGTTCTTC. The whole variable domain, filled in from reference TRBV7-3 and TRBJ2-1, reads GAGVSQTPSNKVTEKGKYVELRCDPISGHTALYWYRQSLGQGPEFLIYFQGTGAADDSGLPNDRFFAVRPEGSVSTLKIQRTERGDSAVYLCASGEGGFYEQFFGPGTRLTVL.

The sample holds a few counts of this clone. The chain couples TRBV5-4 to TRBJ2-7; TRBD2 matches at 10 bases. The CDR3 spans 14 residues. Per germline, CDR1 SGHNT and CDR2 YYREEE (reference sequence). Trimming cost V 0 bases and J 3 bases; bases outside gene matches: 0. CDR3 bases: TGTGCCAGCAGCTTGGGGACTAGCGGCTACGAGCAGTACTTC. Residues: CASSLGTSGYEQYF. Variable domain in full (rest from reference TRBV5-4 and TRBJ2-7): ETGVTQSPTHLIKTRGQQVTLRCSSQSGHNTVSWYQQALGQGPQFIFQYYREEENGRGNFPPRFSGLQFPNYSSELNVNALELDDSALYLCASSLGTSGYEQYFGPGTRLTVT.

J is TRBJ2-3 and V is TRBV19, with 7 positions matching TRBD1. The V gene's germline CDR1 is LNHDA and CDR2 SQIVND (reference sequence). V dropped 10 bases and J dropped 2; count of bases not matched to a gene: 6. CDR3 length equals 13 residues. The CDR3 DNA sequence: TGTGCCACCAAGACAGGGAACACAGATACGCAGTATTTT. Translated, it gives CATKTGNTDTQYF.